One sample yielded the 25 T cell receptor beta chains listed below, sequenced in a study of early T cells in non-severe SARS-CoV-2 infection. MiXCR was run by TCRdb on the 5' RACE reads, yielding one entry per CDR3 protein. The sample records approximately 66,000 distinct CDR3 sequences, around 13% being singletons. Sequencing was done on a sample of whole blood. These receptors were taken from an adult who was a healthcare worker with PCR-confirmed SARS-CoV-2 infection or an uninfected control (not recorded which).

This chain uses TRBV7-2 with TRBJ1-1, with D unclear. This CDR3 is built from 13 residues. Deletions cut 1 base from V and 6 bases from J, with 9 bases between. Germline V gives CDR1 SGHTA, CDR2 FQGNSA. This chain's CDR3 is CASSLVRVAEAFF. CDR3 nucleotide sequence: TGTGCCAGCAGCTTAGTGCGGGTGGCTGAAGCTTTCTTT.

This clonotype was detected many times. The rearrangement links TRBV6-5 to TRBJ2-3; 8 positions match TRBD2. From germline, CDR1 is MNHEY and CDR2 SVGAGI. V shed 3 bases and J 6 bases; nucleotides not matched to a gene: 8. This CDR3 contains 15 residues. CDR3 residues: CASSYSSGSRDTQYF. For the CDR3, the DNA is TGTGCCAGCAGTTATTCTAGCGGGTCTCGGGATACGCAGTATTTT.

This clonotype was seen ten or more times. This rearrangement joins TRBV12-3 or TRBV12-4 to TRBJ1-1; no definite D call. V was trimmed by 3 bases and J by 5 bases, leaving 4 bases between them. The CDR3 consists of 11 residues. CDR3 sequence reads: CASSLQTEAFF. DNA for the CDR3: TGTGCCAGCAGTTTGCAAACTGAAGCTTTCTTT.

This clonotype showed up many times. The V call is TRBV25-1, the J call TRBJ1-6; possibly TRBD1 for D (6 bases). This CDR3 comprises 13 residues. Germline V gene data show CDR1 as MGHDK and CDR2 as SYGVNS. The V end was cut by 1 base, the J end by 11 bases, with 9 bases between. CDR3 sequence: CASSELKGAPLHF. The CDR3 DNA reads TGTGCCAGCAGTGAATTAAAGGGGGCACCCCTCCACTTT.

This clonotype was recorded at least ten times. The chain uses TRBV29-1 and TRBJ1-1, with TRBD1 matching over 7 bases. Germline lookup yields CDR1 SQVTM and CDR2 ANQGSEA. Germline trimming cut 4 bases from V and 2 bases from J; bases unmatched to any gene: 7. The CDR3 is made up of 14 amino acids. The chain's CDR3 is CSVVEDRTNTEAFF. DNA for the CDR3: TGCAGCGTTGTCGAGGACAGGACCAACACTGAAGCTTTCTTT.

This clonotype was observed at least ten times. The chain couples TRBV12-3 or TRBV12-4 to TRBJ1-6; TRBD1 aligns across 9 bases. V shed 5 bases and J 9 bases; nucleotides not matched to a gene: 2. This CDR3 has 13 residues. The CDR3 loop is CASSPQGASPLHF. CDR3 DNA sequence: TGTGCCAGCAGTCCACAGGGGGCTTCACCCCTCCACTTT.

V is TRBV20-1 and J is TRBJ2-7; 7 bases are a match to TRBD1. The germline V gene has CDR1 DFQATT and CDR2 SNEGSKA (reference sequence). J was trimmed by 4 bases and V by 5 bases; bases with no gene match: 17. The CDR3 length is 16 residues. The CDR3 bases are TGCAGTGCTTTCCCTTCTTCGGGACAGATAAAATACGAGCAGTACTTC. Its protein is CSAFPSSGQIKYEQYF.

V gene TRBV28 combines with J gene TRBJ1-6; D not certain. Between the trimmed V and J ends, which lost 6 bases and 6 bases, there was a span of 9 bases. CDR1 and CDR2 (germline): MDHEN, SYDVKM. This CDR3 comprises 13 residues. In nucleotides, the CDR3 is TGTGCCAGCAGGAGAACTACTAATTCACCCCTCCACTTT. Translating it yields CASRRTTNSPLHF.

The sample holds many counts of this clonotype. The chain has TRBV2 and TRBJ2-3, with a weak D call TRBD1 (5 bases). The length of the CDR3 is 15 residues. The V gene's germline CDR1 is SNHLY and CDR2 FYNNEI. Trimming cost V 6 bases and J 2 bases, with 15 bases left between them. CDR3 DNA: TGTGCCAGCAGGGTAAGGGGAAGTTCCACAGATACGCAGTATTTT. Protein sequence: CASRVRGSSTDTQYF.

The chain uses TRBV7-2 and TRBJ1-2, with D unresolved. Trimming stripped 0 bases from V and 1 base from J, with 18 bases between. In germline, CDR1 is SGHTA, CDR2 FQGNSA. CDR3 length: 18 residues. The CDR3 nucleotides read TGTGCCAGCAGCTTAGCAAGATCATCCCAAAGGGTTAACTATGGCTACACCTTC. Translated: CASSLARSSQRVNYGYTF.

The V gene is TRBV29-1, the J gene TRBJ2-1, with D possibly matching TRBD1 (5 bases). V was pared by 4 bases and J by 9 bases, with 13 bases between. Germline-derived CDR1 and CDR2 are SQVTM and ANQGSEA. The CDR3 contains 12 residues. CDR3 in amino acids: CSVADKVGEQFF. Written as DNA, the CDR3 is TGCAGCGTTGCGGACAAGGTTGGTGAGCAGTTCTTC.

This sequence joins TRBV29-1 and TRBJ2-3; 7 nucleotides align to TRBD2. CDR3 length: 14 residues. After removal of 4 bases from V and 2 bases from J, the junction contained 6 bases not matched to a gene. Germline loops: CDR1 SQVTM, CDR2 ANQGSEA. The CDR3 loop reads CSVGSGGFTDTQYF. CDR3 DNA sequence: TGCAGCGTTGGCTCGGGGGGTTTCACAGATACGCAGTATTTT.

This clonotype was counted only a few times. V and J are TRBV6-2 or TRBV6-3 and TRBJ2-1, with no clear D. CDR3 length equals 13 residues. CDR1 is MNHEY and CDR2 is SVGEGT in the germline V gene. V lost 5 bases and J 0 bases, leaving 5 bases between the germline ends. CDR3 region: CASSPLSYNEQFF. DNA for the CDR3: TGTGCCAGCAGTCCACTCTCCTACAATGAGCAGTTCTTC.

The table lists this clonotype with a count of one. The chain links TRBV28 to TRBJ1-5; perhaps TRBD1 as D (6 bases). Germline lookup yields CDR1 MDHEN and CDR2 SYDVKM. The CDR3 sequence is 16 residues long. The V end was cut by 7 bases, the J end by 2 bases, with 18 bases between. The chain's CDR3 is CASTDIRGAGNQPQHF. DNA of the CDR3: TGTGCCAGCACCGACATCAGGGGAGCGGGCAATCAGCCCCAGCATTTT.

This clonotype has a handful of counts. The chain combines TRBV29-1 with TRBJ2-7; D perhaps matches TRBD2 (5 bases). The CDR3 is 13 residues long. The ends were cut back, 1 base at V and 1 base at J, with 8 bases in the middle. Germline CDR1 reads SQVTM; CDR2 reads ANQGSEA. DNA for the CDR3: TGCAGCGTTGAAGTCAGCGGTTCCTACGAGCAGTACTTC. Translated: CSVEVSGSYEQYF.

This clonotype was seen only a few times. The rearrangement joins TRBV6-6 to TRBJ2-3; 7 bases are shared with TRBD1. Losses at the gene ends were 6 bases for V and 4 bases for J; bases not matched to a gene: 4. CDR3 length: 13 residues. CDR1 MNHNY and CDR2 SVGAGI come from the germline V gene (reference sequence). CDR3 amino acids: CASRAGGSDTQYF. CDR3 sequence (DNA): TGTGCCAGCAGGGCAGGGGGATCAGATACGCAGTATTTT.

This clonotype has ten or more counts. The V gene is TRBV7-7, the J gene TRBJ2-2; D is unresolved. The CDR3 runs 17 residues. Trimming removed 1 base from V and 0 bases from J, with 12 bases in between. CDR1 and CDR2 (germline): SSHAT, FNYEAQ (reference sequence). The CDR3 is CASSLGAGLANTGELFF. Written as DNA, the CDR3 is TGTGCCAGCAGCTTAGGCGCTGGGCTCGCGAACACCGGGGAGCTGTTTTTT.

CDR3 coding DNA: TGTGCCAGCAGCTTTACAGGGGGAGGTTCACCCCTCCACTTT. Translating gives CASSFTGGGSPLHF. V and J are TRBV7-9 and TRBJ1-6, with 8 bases that match TRBD1. V trimming: 3 bases; J trimming: 9 bases; junction bases outside the gene matches: 4. The CDR3 has 14 residues. CDR1 and CDR2 (germline): SEHNR, FQNEAQ (reference sequence).

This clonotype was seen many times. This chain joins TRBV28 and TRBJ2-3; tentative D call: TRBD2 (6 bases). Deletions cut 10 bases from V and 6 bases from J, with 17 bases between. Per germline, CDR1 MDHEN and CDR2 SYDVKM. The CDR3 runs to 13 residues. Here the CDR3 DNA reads TGTGCCACCTTTCGGAGGGGTTTGGATACGCAGTATTTT. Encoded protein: CATFRRGLDTQYF.

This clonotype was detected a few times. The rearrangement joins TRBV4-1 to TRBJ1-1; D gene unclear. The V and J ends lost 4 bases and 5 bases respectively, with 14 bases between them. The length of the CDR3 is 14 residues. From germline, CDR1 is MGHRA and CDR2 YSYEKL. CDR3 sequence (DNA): TGCGCCAGCAGCCGCGGACCTAGCCGGACTGAAGCTTTCTTT. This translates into CASSRGPSRTEAFF.

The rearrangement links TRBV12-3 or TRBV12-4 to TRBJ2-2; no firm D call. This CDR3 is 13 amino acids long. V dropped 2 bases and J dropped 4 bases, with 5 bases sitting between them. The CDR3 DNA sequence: TGTGCCAGCAGTTTACAGAGCACCGGGGAGCTGTTTTTT. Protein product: CASSLQSTGELFF.

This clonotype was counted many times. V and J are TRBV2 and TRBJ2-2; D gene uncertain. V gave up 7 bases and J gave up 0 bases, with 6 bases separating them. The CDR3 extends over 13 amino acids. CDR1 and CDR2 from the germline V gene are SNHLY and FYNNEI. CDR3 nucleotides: TGTGCCAGCAAGTCATCGAACACCGGGGAGCTGTTTTTT. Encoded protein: CASKSSNTGELFF.

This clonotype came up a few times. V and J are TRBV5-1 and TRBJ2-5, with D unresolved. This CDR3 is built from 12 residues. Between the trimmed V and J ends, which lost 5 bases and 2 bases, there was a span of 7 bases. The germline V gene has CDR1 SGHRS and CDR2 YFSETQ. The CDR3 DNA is TGCGCCAGCAGTCTTTCGCAAGAGACCCAGTACTTC. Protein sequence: CASSLSQETQYF. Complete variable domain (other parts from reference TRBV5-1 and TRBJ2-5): KAGVTQTPRYLIKTRGQQVTLSCSPISGHRSVSWYQQTPGQGLQFLFEYFSETQRNKGNFPGRFSGRQFSNSRSEMNVSTLELGDSALYLCASSLSQETQYFGPGTRLLVL.

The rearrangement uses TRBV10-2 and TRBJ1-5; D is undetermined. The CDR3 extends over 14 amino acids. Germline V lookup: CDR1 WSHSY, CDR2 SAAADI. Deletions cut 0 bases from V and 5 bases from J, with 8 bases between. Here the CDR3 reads CASSESSAHQPQHF. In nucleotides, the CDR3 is TGCGCCAGCAGTGAGTCCTCGGCTCATCAGCCCCAGCATTTT.

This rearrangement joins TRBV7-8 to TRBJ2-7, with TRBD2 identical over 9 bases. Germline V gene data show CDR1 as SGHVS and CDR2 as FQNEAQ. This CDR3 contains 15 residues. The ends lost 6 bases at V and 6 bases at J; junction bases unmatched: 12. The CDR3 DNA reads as TGTGCCAGCAGTCGTCGGGGCAGCGGGGGGATCGAGCAGTACTTC. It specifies CASSRRGSGGIEQYF.